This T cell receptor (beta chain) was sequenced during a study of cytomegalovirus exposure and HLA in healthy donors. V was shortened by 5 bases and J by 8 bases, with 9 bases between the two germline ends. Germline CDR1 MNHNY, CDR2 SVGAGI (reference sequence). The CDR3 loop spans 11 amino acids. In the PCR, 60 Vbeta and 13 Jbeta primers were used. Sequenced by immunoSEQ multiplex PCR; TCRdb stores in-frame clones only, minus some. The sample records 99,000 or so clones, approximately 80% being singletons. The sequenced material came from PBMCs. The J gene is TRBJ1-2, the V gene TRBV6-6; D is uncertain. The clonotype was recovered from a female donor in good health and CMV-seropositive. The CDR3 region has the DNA TGTGCCAGCAGTGATCGGGGAGGCTACACCTTC. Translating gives CASSDRGGYTF.